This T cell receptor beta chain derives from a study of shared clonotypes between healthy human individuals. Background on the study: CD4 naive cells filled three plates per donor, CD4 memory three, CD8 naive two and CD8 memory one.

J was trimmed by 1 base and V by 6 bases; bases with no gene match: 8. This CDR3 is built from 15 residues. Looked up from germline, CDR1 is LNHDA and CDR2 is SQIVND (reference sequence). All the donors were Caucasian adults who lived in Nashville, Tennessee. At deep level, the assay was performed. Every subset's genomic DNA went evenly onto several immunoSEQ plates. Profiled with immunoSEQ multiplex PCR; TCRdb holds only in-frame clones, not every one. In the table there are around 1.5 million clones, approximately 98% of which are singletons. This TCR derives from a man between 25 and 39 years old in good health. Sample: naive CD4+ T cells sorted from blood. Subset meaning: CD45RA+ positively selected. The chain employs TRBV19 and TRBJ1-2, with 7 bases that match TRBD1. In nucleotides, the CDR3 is TGTGCCAGTAGCCGACACCGGGACAGTAACTATGGCTACACCTTC. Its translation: CASSRHRDSNYGYTF.